The rows below give T cell receptor beta chains drawn from one sample of a study of molecular identifiers for immune sequencing clone quantification. A single record per CDR3 protein comes from TCRdb applying MiXCR to the PCR reads. Seen here are 8,500 to 11,000 distinct CDR3 sequences, roughly a sixth observed once, and the top ten hold over 2%. Material for sequencing was naive CD8+ T cells from blood, with Jurkat cell RNA spiked in. Receptors originate from a human donor in good health. Some libraries in this study had Jurkat cell RNA spiked in. Both conserved end residues are part of each CDR3. The order of the fields is D gene, J gene, V gene, clone size, CDR3 DNA, CDR3 protein. D genes are given only for firm matches. Rows give clone size only sometimes, using once, few, many, or a class for an expanded clone.

D: TRBD2
J: TRBJ2-3
V: TRBV9
size: medium-sized
DNA: TGTGCCAGCAGCGTCACTAGCGGGAGGTTAGATACGCAGTATTTT
CDR3: CASSVTSGRLDTQYF

D: .
J: TRBJ2-7
V: TRBV12-3/TRBV12-4
size: .
DNA: TGTGCCAGCAGCCCGGACGGAAGTCCCTACGAGCAGTACTTC
CDR3: CASSPDGSPYEQYF

D: .
J: TRBJ2-3
V: TRBV7-6
size: medium-sized
DNA: TGTGCCAGCAGCTTAAGGGTGGGGCCTTTCACAGATACGCAGTATTTT
CDR3: CASSLRVGPFTDTQYF

D: TRBD1
J: TRBJ1-6
V: TRBV7-9
size: many
DNA: TGTGCCAGCAGCTCAAACAGGGGGCTGAGCTCCTATAATTCACCCCTCCACTTT
CDR3: CASSSNRGLSSYNSPLHF

D: TRBD2
J: TRBJ2-3
V: TRBV7-2
size: medium-sized
DNA: TGTGCCAGCAGCCCCGCGGGGGGGGCGAGGACAGATACGCAGTATTTT
CDR3: CASSPAGGARTDTQYF

D: TRBD2
J: TRBJ2-7
V: TRBV10-3
size: .
DNA: TGTGCCATCAGTGACCCGACTAGCGGCTCCTACGAGCAGTACTTC
CDR3: CAISDPTSGSYEQYF

D: .
J: TRBJ2-7
V: TRBV4-1
size: many
DNA: TGCGCCAGCAGCCCCACACTTTCCTCATCCTACGAGCAGTACTTC
CDR3: CASSPTLSSSYEQYF

D: TRBD1
J: TRBJ2-1
V: TRBV20-1
size: .
DNA: TGCAGTGCTAGAGCTTACGGACAGGGTCCGAATGAGCAGTTCTTC
CDR3: CSARAYGQGPNEQFF

D: .
J: TRBJ2-7
V: TRBV4-1
size: medium-sized
DNA: TGCGCCAGCAGCCAAGCAGGAGGGCTGGAGCAGTACTTC
CDR3: CASSQAGGLEQYF

D: .
J: TRBJ1-5
V: TRBV28
size: .
DNA: TGTGCCAGCAGTACCGATGCGGGGGGATGGGGTAATCAGCCCCAGCATTTT
CDR3: CASSTDAGGWGNQPQHF

D: .
J: TRBJ1-1
V: TRBV6-5
size: many
DNA: TGTGCCAGCAGTTACTCGAACACTGAAGCTTTCTTT
CDR3: CASSYSNTEAFF

D: TRBD2
J: TRBJ2-1
V: TRBV6-5
size: few
DNA: TGTGCCAGCAGCCTCGGCAGCGGGGGTTACAATGAGCAGTTCTTC
CDR3: CASSLGSGGYNEQFF

D: TRBD2
J: TRBJ2-7
V: TRBV7-9
size: .
DNA: TGTGCCAGCAGCCTGACCGGCCAACTAGCGGCCATCCCCCCCCTCGAGCAGTACTTC
CDR3: CASSLTGQLAAIPPLEQYF

D: .
J: TRBJ2-2
V: TRBV7-6
size: medium-sized
DNA: TGTGCCAGCAGCTTAGGGGAGGCCACCGGGGAGCTGTTTTTT
CDR3: CASSLGEATGELFF

D: .
J: TRBJ1-2
V: TRBV12-3/TRBV12-4
size: few
DNA: TGTGCCAGCAGTTTGTGGCGGAGCAACTATGGCTACACCTTC
CDR3: CASSLWRSNYGYTF

D: .
J: TRBJ1-3
V: TRBV11-2
size: many
DNA: TGTGCCAGCAGCTCGGGGCGCACGGACCCGCCAACTCTCAGAAACACCATATATTTT
CDR3: CASSSGRTDPPTLRNTIYF

D: TRBD2
J: TRBJ2-3
V: TRBV24-1
size: medium-sized
DNA: TGTGCCACCAGTGACCTGACTAGCGGGATAGGCACAGATACGCAGTATTTT
CDR3: CATSDLTSGIGTDTQYF

D: TRBD2
J: TRBJ2-3
V: TRBV14
size: medium-sized
DNA: TGTGCCAGCAGCCTCACGACTAGCGGATTGCAGTATTTT
CDR3: CASSLTTSGLQYF

D: TRBD1
J: TRBJ2-7
V: TRBV12-3/TRBV12-4
size: many
DNA: TGTGCCAGCAGTAACACAGGGGTCTACGAGCAGTACTTC
CDR3: CASSNTGVYEQYF

D: .
J: TRBJ1-5
V: TRBV11-2
size: few
DNA: TGTGCCAGCAGCTTAGGGTTGGGGCTTACTCAGCCCCAGCATTTT
CDR3: CASSLGLGLTQPQHF

D: TRBD2
J: TRBJ2-7
V: TRBV28
size: many
DNA: TGTGCCAGCAGTTCCCGACTAGCGGGAGAAGACAAGCAGTACTTC
CDR3: CASSSRLAGEDKQYF

D: .
J: TRBJ2-4
V: TRBV7-9
size: medium-sized
DNA: TGTGCCAGCAGTTTAAACAGGCTACCCAAAAACATTCAGTACTTC
CDR3: CASSLNRLPKNIQYF

D: TRBD2
J: TRBJ2-1
V: TRBV14
size: medium-sized
DNA: TGTGCCAGCAGCCAAGCCACAGCGGGAGCTCACTTCTTC
CDR3: CASSQATAGAHFF

D: .
J: TRBJ1-1
V: TRBV11-2
size: many
DNA: TGTGCCAGCAGCCCTGCATTGGGCAGGGACACTGAAGCTTTCTTT
CDR3: CASSPALGRDTEAFF

D: .
J: TRBJ2-2
V: TRBV5-1
size: many
DNA: TGCGCCAGCAGCTTGTGGGACGGGAACACCGGGGAGCTGTTTTTT
CDR3: CASSLWDGNTGELFF

D: TRBD2
J: TRBJ2-1
V: TRBV24-1
size: many
DNA: TGTGCCACCAGTGATTACGTTAGCGGGAGCTCCTACAATGAGCAGTTCTTC
CDR3: CATSDYVSGSSYNEQFF

D: .
J: TRBJ1-2
V: TRBV4-1
size: .
DNA: TGCGCCAGCAGCCAACCGACCCCGAGTAGGGTCATCTATGGCTACACCTTC
CDR3: CASSQPTPSRVIYGYTF

D: .
J: TRBJ2-2
V: TRBV7-9
size: medium-sized
DNA: TGTGCCAGCAGCTTCGGCGGCGCTAACACCGGGGAGCTGTTTTTT
CDR3: CASSFGGANTGELFF

D: .
J: TRBJ2-7
V: TRBV11-3
size: many
DNA: TGTGCCAGCAGCTTAGACCAGACCGGTGGCGAGCAGTACTTC
CDR3: CASSLDQTGGEQYF

D: .
J: TRBJ2-2
V: TRBV20-1
size: .
DNA: TGCAGTGCTAGAGAAATTAGTCCCGGGGAGCTGTTTTTT
CDR3: CSAREISPGELFF

D: .
J: TRBJ2-1
V: TRBV7-7
size: few
DNA: TGTGCCAGCAGTCGTCGGGCGGACATCCATGAGCAGTTCTTC
CDR3: CASSRRADIHEQFF

D: .
J: TRBJ2-2
V: TRBV2
size: many
DNA: TGTGCCAGCAGTGAAACGTACGCCGGGGAGCTGTTTTTT
CDR3: CASSETYAGELFF

D: .
J: TRBJ2-6
V: TRBV27
size: many
DNA: TGTGCCAGCGGGCAGGGTATCTCTGGGGCCAACGTCCTGACTTTC
CDR3: CASGQGISGANVLTF

D: .
J: TRBJ1-6
V: TRBV6-5
size: few
DNA: TGTGCCAGCAGTTACTCGGCGGAGACAGGAGGGGTTTCACCCCTCCACTTT
CDR3: CASSYSAETGGVSPLHF

D: .
J: TRBJ1-4
V: TRBV4-1
size: few
DNA: TGCGCCAGCAGCACAGTAGCAACTAATGAAAAACTGTTTTTT
CDR3: CASSTVATNEKLFF

D: TRBD2
J: TRBJ2-3
V: TRBV7-3
size: medium-sized
DNA: TGTGCCAGCAGCTTACTAGCGGGAGTCACAGATACGCAGTATTTT
CDR3: CASSLLAGVTDTQYF

D: .
J: TRBJ2-3
V: TRBV12-3/TRBV12-4
size: medium-sized
DNA: TGTGCCAGCAGTCCCACAGGGTTGCCAGATACGCAGTATTTT
CDR3: CASSPTGLPDTQYF

D: .
J: TRBJ2-3
V: TRBV3-1
size: few
DNA: TGTGCCAGCACCGCAGGCAGGGCAGATACGCAGTATTTT
CDR3: CASTAGRADTQYF

D: .
J: TRBJ2-7
V: TRBV29-1
size: many
DNA: TGCAGCGTTGACGGAGGTTTCTACGAGCAGTACTTC
CDR3: CSVDGGFYEQYF

D: .
J: TRBJ1-4
V: TRBV28
size: many
DNA: TGTGCCAGCAGCACCCCCGGGACGCTGTTTTTT
CDR3: CASSTPGTLFF

D: .
J: TRBJ2-7
V: TRBV28
size: .
DNA: TGTGCCAGCAGTCCGATCCGGGGCGACTCCTACGAGCAGTACTTC
CDR3: CASSPIRGDSYEQYF